Included here is one T cell receptor (beta chain) sequence, with context. V lost 3 bases to trimming and J lost 0 bases, with 6 bases between them. This CDR3 comprises 15 residues. Germline lookup yields CDR1 MRHNA and CDR2 SNTAGT. Some clones are missing from TCRdb's copy, which holds only in-frame ones; the method was immunoSEQ multiplex PCR. The top ten clones hold about 3% of a sample with about 250,000 clones, 70% to 90% of them seen once. The data belong to a study of blood T cell repertoires in COVID-19. Sequencing was performed on peripheral blood. The chain uses TRBV6-4 and TRBJ2-6; the D is unclear. The sequence was collected from a woman aged 25 to 39 with active or convalescent COVID-19. The CDR3 is CASSEEHSGANVLTF. In DNA form, the CDR3 reads TGTGCCAGCAGTGAGGAGCACTCTGGGGCCAACGTCCTGACTTTC.